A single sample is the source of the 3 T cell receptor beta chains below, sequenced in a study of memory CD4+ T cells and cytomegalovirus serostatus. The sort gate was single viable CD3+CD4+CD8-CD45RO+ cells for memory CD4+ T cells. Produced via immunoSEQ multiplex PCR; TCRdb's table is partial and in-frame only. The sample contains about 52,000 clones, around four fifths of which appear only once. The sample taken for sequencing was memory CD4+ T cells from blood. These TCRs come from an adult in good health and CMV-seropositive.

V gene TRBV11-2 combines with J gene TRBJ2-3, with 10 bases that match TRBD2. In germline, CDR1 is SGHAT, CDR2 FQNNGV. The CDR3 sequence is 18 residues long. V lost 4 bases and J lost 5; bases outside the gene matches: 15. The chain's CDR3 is CASSSPPGLAGVGDTQYF. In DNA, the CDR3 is TGTGCCAGCAGCTCCCCGCCTGGGCTAGCGGGAGTGGGAGATACGCAGTATTTT.

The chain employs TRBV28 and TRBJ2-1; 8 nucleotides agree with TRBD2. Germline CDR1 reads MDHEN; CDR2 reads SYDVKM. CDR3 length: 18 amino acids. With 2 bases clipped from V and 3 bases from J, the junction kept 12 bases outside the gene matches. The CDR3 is CASSLALAEASRYNEQFF. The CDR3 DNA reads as TGTGCCAGCAGTTTAGCACTAGCGGAGGCCTCGCGCTACAATGAGCAGTTCTTC.

This CDR3 is CASSLGLADTGELFF. The DNA of the CDR3 is TGCGCCAGCAGCCTGGGACTAGCGGACACCGGGGAGCTGTTTTTT. The chain combines TRBV5-1 with TRBJ2-2, with 11 nucleotides matching TRBD2. The germline CDR1 and CDR2 sequences are SGHRS and YFSETQ. V trimming: 4 bases; J trimming: 3 bases; junction bases outside the gene matches: 2. CDR3 length: 15 amino acids. The full variable domain, with the rest looked up from reference TRBV5-1 and TRBJ2-2, is KAGVTQTPRYLIKTRGQQVTLSCSPISGHRSVSWYQQTPGQGLQFLFEYFSETQRNKGNFPGRFSGRQFSNSRSEMNVSTLELGDSALYLCASSLGLADTGELFFGEGSRLTVL.